A single T cell receptor beta chain is shown here with its context. The data were obtained in a study of control samples from healthy donors and cancer patients. CDR1 KGHDR and CDR2 SFDVKD come from the germline V gene. The CDR3 consists of 16 residues. Trimming at V came to 7 bases and at J to 4 bases, leaving 12 bases not matched to a gene. This table comes from immunoSEQ multiplex PCR, and its TCRdb copy is limited to in-frame clones, with some not included. Of over 100,000 clones listed, about 87% are singletons. The origin of this receptor is a man between 40 and 49 years old in good health. The rearrangement joins TRBV24-1 to TRBJ1-1, with TRBD1 identical over 9 bases. Sample: blood. The CDR3 sequence is CATRPGTGGASTEAFF. In DNA form, the CDR3 reads TGTGCCACCAGGCCCGGCACAGGGGGCGCGAGCACTGAAGCTTTCTTT.